This T cell receptor beta chain was documented in a study of molecular identifiers for immune sequencing clone quantification. About the study: Four of five RNA aliquots from roughly 21,000 or 96,000 naive CD8 T cells were sequenced.

MiXCR, run by TCRdb on the PCR reads, gives a single entry per CDR3 protein. The sample carries 40,000 to 45,000 distinct CDR3 sequences, about a fifth recorded once. Trimming took off 0 bases at V and 7 bases at J, with 17 bases between the two ends. Germline assignment: CDR1 DFQATT and CDR2 SNEGSKA (reference sequence). This CDR3 has 15 amino acids. The chain links TRBV20-1 to TRBJ2-3; the D gene could be TRBD1 or TRBD2 (6 bases each). The TCR was taken from a human donor in good health. Some libraries in this study had Jurkat cell RNA spiked in. What was sequenced was naive CD8+ T cells from blood, with Jurkat cell RNA spiked in. Subset of the sample: FACS-sorted CD8+CD4-CCR7+CD45RA+ naive T cells. Written as DNA, the CDR3 is TGCAGTGCTAGAGATGGGCGAGAGGGGGGTAATACGCAGTATTTT. This sequence encodes CSARDGREGGNTQYF.